One sample yielded the 24 T cell receptor beta chains listed below, sequenced in a study of regulatory T cells in long-lasting Graves disease. Time point: newly diagnosed GD, antithyroid drugs for less than 3 months. The TCR library was made from RNA that had been extracted from PBMCs in TRIzol. Construction of the TCR beta libraries employed iRepertoire HTBI primers in conjunction with Arm-PCR of CDR3 regions. Each CDR3 protein gets one entry after TCRdb re-called the multiplex PCR reads with MiXCR. Found here are around 480,000 distinct CDR3 sequences, around 15% of them singletons; the top ten hold 9.5% to 15%. These data were also reused for a study on T cells in Graves' hyperthyroidism and ophthalmopathy.

The sample here was peripheral blood mononuclear cells (PBMCs), taken at new diagnosis, from a patient treated with antithyroid drugs. These receptors came from a man between 35 and 55 years old with Graves disease.

This clonotype showed up many times. The chain employs TRBV30 and TRBJ2-4; a weak D match, TRBD2 (6 bases). Per germline, CDR1 GTSNPN and CDR2 SVGIG (reference sequence). This CDR3 has 13 amino acids. V was pared by 5 bases and J by 4 bases, with 12 bases between. CDR3 sequence: CAWESGEKNIQYF. CDR3 bases: TGTGCCTGGGAATCGGGGGAGAAAAACATTCAGTACTTC.

Many counts were recorded for this clonotype. The rearrangement joins TRBV28 to TRBJ2-6, with 9 bases that match TRBD1. The CDR3 is 20 amino acids. Germline trimming cut 6 bases from V and 0 bases from J; bases unmatched to any gene: 15. The germline gives CDR1 MDHEN, CDR2 SYDVKM. The CDR3 DNA reads TGTGCCAGCAGGATACAGGGGGCGTTCTTAACTAGCTCTGGGGCCAACGTCCTGACTTTC. Protein sequence: CASRIQGAFLTSSGANVLTF.

This clonotype was found many times. The rearrangement uses TRBV30 and TRBJ1-5, with 11 positions matching TRBD1. CDR1 is GTSNPN and CDR2 is SVGIG in the germline V gene (reference sequence). The ends lost 1 base at V and 5 bases at J; junction bases unmatched: 1. This CDR3 comprises 14 residues. This CDR3 reads CAWSAGQGDQPQHF. Here the CDR3 DNA reads TGTGCCTGGAGTGCGGGACAGGGGGATCAGCCCCAGCATTTT.

The table lists this clonotype with many counts. One end of the junction is discordant with germline, which a read error may explain. The V and J genes are TRBV28 and TRBJ2-2; D is unclear. The CDR3 sequence is 11 residues long. Germline V gene data show CDR1 as MDHEN and CDR2 as SYDVKM. The CDR3 DNA reads as TGTGCCAGCAGCTTATTTGGGGAGCTGTTTTTT. It specifies CASSLFGELFF.

The chain uses TRBV6-5 and TRBJ2-1; TRBD1 matches at 9 bases. Trimming removed 4 bases from V and 14 bases from J; junction bases left unmatched: 9. This CDR3 is 13 amino acids long. In germline, CDR1 is MNHEY, CDR2 SVGAGI. The CDR3 nucleotides read TGTGCCAGCAGTTGGTCCGGGACAGGGTATGAGTTCTTC. Protein product: CASSWSGTGYEFF.

This clonotype appeared many times. The junction departs from germline at one end; a sequencing error may be responsible. The chain joins TRBV5-1 to TRBJ1-1; D remains ambiguous. The CDR3 contains 14 residues. Germline CDR1 is SGHRS and CDR2 is YFSETQ. The CDR3 DNA sequence: TGTGCCAGCAGCTTGAAAGGGATGAACACTGAAGCTTTCTTT. Translation: CASSLKGMNTEAFF.

Only a few counts were recorded for this clonotype. This chain joins TRBV29-1 and TRBJ2-1; perhaps TRBD2 as D (6 bases). CDR1 and CDR2 (germline): SQVTM, ANQGSEA. CDR3 length equals 13 residues. V shed 2 bases and J shed 9 bases, with 14 bases lying between them. CDR3 sequence reads: CSVERVLAPEQFF. The CDR3, as DNA: TGCAGCGTTGAAAGGGTACTAGCTCCTGAGCAGTTCTTC.

This chain connects TRBV5-1 to TRBJ2-7; D perhaps matches TRBD2 (5 bases). The CDR3 extends over 13 amino acids. Germline V gene data show CDR1 as SGHRS and CDR2 as YFSETQ. V shed 3 bases and J shed 3 bases, with 10 bases lying between them. The CDR3 loop is CASSWASSYEQYF. Written as DNA, the CDR3 is TGCGCCAGCAGCTGGGCTAGCAGCTACGAGCAGTACTTC. The whole variable domain, filled in from reference TRBV5-1 and TRBJ2-7, reads KAGVTQTPRYLIKTRGQQVTLSCSPISGHRSVSWYQQTPGQGLQFLFEYFSETQRNKGNFPGRFSGRQFSNSRSEMNVSTLELGDSALYLCASSWASSYEQYFGPGTRLTVT.

The chain couples TRBV30 to TRBJ1-5; perhaps TRBD1 as D (5 bases). This CDR3 comprises 15 residues. The germline V and J ends were trimmed by 2 bases and 0 bases, with 11 bases remaining between them. Per the germline V gene, CDR1 is GTSNPN and CDR2 is SVGIG (reference sequence). The CDR3 loop is CAWSRGGFSNQPQHF. The CDR3 nucleotides read TGTGCCTGGAGTCGGGGGGGATTTAGCAATCAGCCCCAGCATTTT. The entire variable domain, with the rest obtained from reference TRBV30 and TRBJ1-5, is as follows: SQTIHQWPATLVQPVGSPLSLECTVEGTSNPNLYWYRQAAGRGLQLLFYSVGIGQISSEVPQNLSASRPQDRQFILSSKKLLLSDSGFYLCAWSRGGFSNQPQHFGDGTRLSIL.

This clonotype was observed many times. The chain uses TRBV5-8 and TRBJ1-2, with 7 bases lining up with TRBD1. The V gene's germline CDR1 is SGHTS and CDR2 YDEGEE. The CDR3 has 14 residues. V shed 6 bases, J shed 4 bases, and the junction held 9 bases outside the gene matches. The CDR3 DNA sequence: TGTGCCAGCACCCCGACAGGGACCCGCTATGGCTACACCTTC. Amino acid sequence: CASTPTGTRYGYTF.

Only a few counts were recorded for this clonotype. The V and J genes are TRBV6-2 or TRBV6-3 and TRBJ2-7; D gene uncertain. The germline V and J ends were trimmed by 5 bases and 4 bases, with 27 bases remaining between them. The V gene's germline CDR1 is MNHEY and CDR2 SVGEGT. The CDR3 spans 18 residues. CDR3 in DNA: TGTGCCAGCAGTGAAATTGGGCGGAACCTAGATTTCCCTTACGAGCAGTACTTC. This encodes CASSEIGRNLDFPYEQYF.

This clonotype was observed many times. At one end, the junction sequence differs from germline, possibly due to a read error. The gene calls are TRBV28 and TRBJ2-7; 7 bases map to TRBD1. Germline CDR1 MDHEN, CDR2 SYDVKM. The CDR3 totals 11 residues. The CDR3 nucleotides are TGTGCCAGCAGCACCACGGGACAGTCAATCTTC. Its translation: CASSTTGQSIF.

This chain uses TRBV6-2 or TRBV6-3 with TRBJ2-1, with TRBD2 matching 9 bases. The CDR3 totals 16 residues. Per the germline V gene, CDR1 is MNHEY and CDR2 is SVGEGT. V lost 6 bases, J lost 5 bases, and 11 bases stayed unmatched. The CDR3 is CASRVQSSGKDNEQFF. The DNA of the CDR3 is TGTGCCAGCAGGGTCCAGTCTAGCGGGAAGGACAATGAGCAGTTCTTC.

The chain combines TRBV7-9 with TRBJ2-7; D is unresolved. The V end was cut by 3 bases, the J end by 2 bases, with 11 bases between. This CDR3 has 14 residues. Per germline, CDR1 SEHNR and CDR2 FQNEAQ (reference sequence). The CDR3 DNA sequence: TGTGCCAGCAGCTTCGACGGATTCACCTACGAGCAGTACTTC. This gives the protein CASSFDGFTYEQYF.

Only a few counts were recorded for this clonotype. Here the CDR3 DNA reads TGCAGTGCTAGAGATCGCCGGGGACTACGACCAGATACGCAGTATTTT. It encodes CSARDRRGLRPDTQYF. This chain uses TRBV20-1 with TRBJ2-3; 7 bases line up with TRBD2. The germline V gene has CDR1 DFQATT and CDR2 SNEGSKA (reference sequence). The CDR3 runs 16 residues. V was pared by 0 bases and J by 4 bases, with 10 bases of the junction left unmatched.

This clonotype was seen repeatedly, ten times or more. In nucleotides, the CDR3 is TGTGCCAGCAGCTTAACTCGGGGAACGGTCGGGGAGCTGTTTTTT. This translates into CASSLTRGTVGELFF. The chain has TRBV7-3 and TRBJ2-2; D possibly corresponds to TRBD2 (5 bases). Germline loops: CDR1 SGHTA, CDR2 FQGTGA. There are 15 residues in the CDR3. V lost 0 bases and J 7 bases, leaving 12 bases between the germline ends.

This clonotype was counted at least ten times. The chain recombines TRBV7-3 with TRBJ1-1; D is possibly TRBD1 (6 bases). Germline V gene lookup returns CDR1 SGHTA and CDR2 FQGTGA. The CDR3 extends over 13 amino acids. The V end was cut by 5 bases, the J end by 6 bases, with 13 bases between. The DNA for the CDR3 is TGTGCCAGCAGCCCAGGTGGGGGCGCTGAAGCTTTCTTT. Residues: CASSPGGGAEAFF. Full variable domain (outside the CDR3, taken from reference TRBV7-3 and TRBJ1-1): GAGVSQTPSNKVTEKGKYVELRCDPISGHTALYWYRQSLGQGPEFLIYFQGTGAADDSGLPNDRFFAVRPEGSVSTLKIQRTERGDSAVYLCASSPGGGAEAFFGQGTRLTVV.

This clonotype was found many times. The V and J genes are TRBV12-3 or TRBV12-4 and TRBJ1-1; maybe TRBD1 (6 bases). V lost 6 bases and J 7 bases, leaving 15 bases between the germline ends. CDR3 length: 13 amino acids. The CDR3 sequence is CASRRGTKGEAFF. CDR3 nucleotides: TGTGCCAGCAGACGAGGGACAAAAGGTGAAGCTTTCTTT.

As to this clonotype: No conserved phenylalanine or tryptophan ends this CDR3, so it is likely a read error. The genes are TRBV18 and TRBJ2-1; D is uncertain. The V gene's germline CDR1 is KGHSH and CDR2 LQKENI. The CDR3 is 14 residues long. Trimming removed 3 bases from V and 5 bases from J, with 11 bases in between. The CDR3 nucleotides are TGTGCCAGCTCACCTGATTGGGGAAACAATGAGCAGTTCATC. It is translated as CASSPDWGNNEQFI.

This chain joins TRBV5-1 and TRBJ1-2; 8 positions agree with TRBD1. The V gene's germline CDR1 is SGHRS and CDR2 YFSETQ. The CDR3 totals 15 residues. V lost 4 bases, J lost 4 bases, and 9 bases stayed unmatched. CDR3 sequence reads: CASSAGQEYSYGYTF. CDR3 DNA: TGCGCCAGCAGCGCGGGACAGGAATATAGCTATGGCTACACCTTC. The full variable domain, with the rest looked up from reference TRBV5-1 and TRBJ1-2, is KAGVTQTPRYLIKTRGQQVTLSCSPISGHRSVSWYQQTPGQGLQFLFEYFSETQRNKGNFPGRFSGRQFSNSRSEMNVSTLELGDSALYLCASSAGQEYSYGYTFGSGTRLTVV.

This clonotype has ten or more counts. The chain carries TRBV2 and TRBJ1-2, with 9 positions matching TRBD1. V lost 3 bases to trimming and J lost 2 bases; unmatched junction nucleotides: 4. In germline, CDR1 is SNHLY, CDR2 FYNNEI. This CDR3 spans 15 amino acids. The CDR3 coding sequence is TGTGCCAGCAGTGAGCGGGGGACAGGGAACTATGGCTACACCTTC. Translation: CASSERGTGNYGYTF. Based on the CDR3 plus reference TRBV2 and TRBJ1-2, the full variable domain is EPEVTQTPSHQVTQMGQEVILRCVPISNHLYFYWYRQILGQKVEFLVSFYNNEISEKSEIFDDQFSVERPDGSNFTLKIRSTKLEDSAMYFCASSERGTGNYGYTFGSGTRLTVV.

This chain connects TRBV7-9 to TRBJ1-5; perhaps TRBD1 as D (6 bases). Germline lookup yields CDR1 SEHNR and CDR2 FQNEAQ (reference sequence). This CDR3 is built from 12 residues. Trimming took 4 bases from V and 9 from J, leaving 10 bases between them. This chain's CDR3 is CASSSGVRPQHF. CDR3 DNA sequence: TGTGCCAGCAGCTCAGGGGTTCGGCCCCAGCATTTT. The full variable domain, rest sourced from reference TRBV7-9 and TRBJ1-5, is DTGVSQNPRHKITKRGQNVTFRCDPISEHNRLYWYRQTLGQGPEFLTYFQNEAQLEKSRLLSDRFSAERPKGSFSTLEIQRTEQGDSAMYLCASSSGVRPQHFGDGTRLSIL.

This clonotype has a count of ten or more. The gene calls are TRBV6-4 and TRBJ2-1; D might be TRBD2 (6 bases). This CDR3 has 15 amino acids. V was clipped by 6 bases and J by 4 bases, with 16 bases between them. Germline values: CDR1 MRHNA, CDR2 SNTAGT. CDR3 residues: CASRPAIAEYNEQFF. CDR3 in DNA: TGTGCCAGCAGACCAGCGATAGCGGAGTACAATGAGCAGTTCTTC.

The table lists this clonotype with many counts. The chain joins TRBV5-1 to TRBJ2-3; D remains ambiguous. Trimming stripped 5 bases from V and 5 bases from J, with 9 bases between. CDR1 SGHRS and CDR2 YFSETQ come from the germline V gene. The CDR3 length is 12 residues. CDR3 sequence (DNA): TGCGCCAGCAGGGGGTCGGGAGATACGCAGTATTTT. It encodes CASRGSGDTQYF.